This T cell receptor (beta chain) emerged from a study of blood T cell repertoires in COVID-19. Across the whole study: The analysed material was cDNA or gDNA that came from T cells, B-cell-depleted T cells, or PBMCs.

Authors' processing steps: Estimation of nucleated cell counts relied on the amplification of reference gene primers. TCRdb keeps only in-frame clones here, not all; method: immunoSEQ multiplex PCR. The V and J calls and clone size were taken over from that table, and D and trimming were inferred from the DNA. The sample lists 350,000 to 550,000 clones, roughly nine tenths occurring once. Germline-derived CDR1 and CDR2 are MGHDK and SYGVNS. V dropped 4 bases and J dropped 1; count of bases not matched to a gene: 5. The length of the CDR3 is 15 residues. This clone was detected once. Adults between roughly 18 and 95 years of age took part from more than 20 US areas. Cohorts were based on clinical histories the participants reported.

J is TRBJ2-7 and V is TRBV25-1; 9 nucleotides line up with TRBD1. Sequenced material: PBMCs or T cells enriched from blood (not recorded which). The clonotype comes from a young man who had recovered from COVID-19. Here the CDR3 reads CASSGGTGPSYEQYF. The CDR3 nucleotides read TGTGCCAGCAGTGGAGGGACAGGGCCATCCTACGAGCAGTACTTC.